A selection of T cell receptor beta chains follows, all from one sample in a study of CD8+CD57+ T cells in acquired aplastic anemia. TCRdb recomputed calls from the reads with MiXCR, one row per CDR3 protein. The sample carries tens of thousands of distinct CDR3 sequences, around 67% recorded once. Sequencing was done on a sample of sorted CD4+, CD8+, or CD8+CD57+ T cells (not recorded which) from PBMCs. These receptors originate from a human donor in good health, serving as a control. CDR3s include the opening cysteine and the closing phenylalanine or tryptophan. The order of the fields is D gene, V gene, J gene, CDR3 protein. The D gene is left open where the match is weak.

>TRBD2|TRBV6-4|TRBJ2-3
CASSASGGATDTQYF
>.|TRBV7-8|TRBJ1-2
CASSLEDSRSGYTF
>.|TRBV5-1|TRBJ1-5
CASSLDPRGGSSQPQHF
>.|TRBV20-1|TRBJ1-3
CSARRPPGDGNTIYF
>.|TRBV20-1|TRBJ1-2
CSARDLGGDYGYTF
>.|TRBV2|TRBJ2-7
CASSEAGVGSYEQYF
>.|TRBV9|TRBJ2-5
CASSFRSTETQYF
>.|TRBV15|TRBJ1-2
CATSRRGMWDGYTF
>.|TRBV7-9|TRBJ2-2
CASSSPSSPTGELFF
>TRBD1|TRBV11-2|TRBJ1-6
CASSLRPRTGISYNSPLHF
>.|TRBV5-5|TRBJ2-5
CASRKQEWAGKETQYF
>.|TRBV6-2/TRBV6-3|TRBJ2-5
CASQGNGETQYF
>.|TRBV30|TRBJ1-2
CAWSVSRDIGYTF
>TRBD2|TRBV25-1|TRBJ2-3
CASSARGTSDGTDTQYF